The 22 T cell receptor beta chains reported below all come from one sample, sequenced in a study of blood T cell repertoires in COVID-19. Clones were sequenced by immunoSEQ multiplex PCR, and TCRdb holds only the in-frame ones, with some missing. The sample has 250,000 to 300,000 clones, almost 90% seen once. Input material: peripheral blood. The receptors were sampled from a woman in her thirties with COVID-19, enrolled during active disease.

The J gene is TRBJ2-7, the V gene TRBV11-2; D is ambiguous. Germline V gives CDR1 SGHAT, CDR2 FQNNGV. The CDR3 loop spans 14 amino acids. V was pared by 3 bases and J by 0 bases, with 9 bases between. The CDR3 nucleotides are TGTGCCAGCAGCTTGGCGGCGAGCTCCTACGAGCAGTACTTC. This translates into CASSLAASSYEQYF.

The chain employs TRBV5-5 and TRBJ2-2; TRBD2 matches 7 bases. Germline V gives CDR1 SGHKS, CDR2 YYEKEE (reference sequence). CDR3 length: 16 residues. V was pared by 2 bases and J by 3 bases, with 7 bases of the junction left unmatched. The chain's CDR3 is CASSLTSGTYTGELFF. CDR3 in DNA: TGTGCCAGCAGCTTAACCAGCGGGACCTACACCGGGGAGCTGTTTTTT.

This chain connects TRBV9 to TRBJ2-7, with 7 bases that match TRBD1. Germline-derived CDR1 and CDR2 are SGDLS and YYNGEE. The junction had 10 bases not matched to a gene; V was cut back by 5 bases and J by 5 bases. This CDR3 has 14 amino acids. In DNA, the CDR3 is TGTGCCAGCAGTCCCCCAACAGGGGACCACGAGCAGTACTTC. It yields the protein CASSPPTGDHEQYF.

J is TRBJ1-5 and V is TRBV9, with D possibly matching TRBD1 (6 bases). CDR3 length: 15 amino acids. CDR1 and CDR2 (germline): SGDLS, YYNGEE. Trimming removed 0 bases at V and 7 bases at J, with 14 bases between. The CDR3 spells CASSVAGQGHQPQHF. CDR3 nucleotide sequence: TGTGCCAGCAGCGTAGCCGGGCAGGGGCACCAGCCCCAGCATTTT.

The CDR3 region is CASSYMDNYNEQFF. The CDR3 bases are TGTGCCAGCAGTTATATGGACAACTACAATGAGCAGTTCTTC. The genes are TRBV28 and TRBJ2-1; possible D gene TRBD1, 5 bases. V was clipped by 4 bases and J by 3 bases, with 10 bases between them. The CDR3 runs to 14 residues. Looked up from germline, CDR1 is MDHEN and CDR2 is SYDVKM.

The rearrangement uses TRBV18 and TRBJ2-6; TRBD2 might be the D (6 bases). V lost 4 bases and J 0 bases, leaving 25 bases between the germline ends. There are 21 residues in the CDR3. The germline V gene has CDR1 KGHSH and CDR2 LQKENI. CDR3 in amino acids: CASSLLTVAGRESSGANVLTF. Written as DNA, the CDR3 is TGTGCCAGCTCACTCCTAACCGTGGCAGGGCGGGAATCCTCTGGGGCCAACGTCCTGACTTTC.

V usage is TRBV2 and J usage is TRBJ2-3, with D tentatively TRBD1 (5 bases). Trimming stripped 2 bases from V and 2 bases from J, with 17 bases between. CDR1 and CDR2 (germline): SNHLY, FYNNEI. This CDR3 comprises 17 residues. Here the CDR3 DNA reads TGTGCCAGCAGTGAATCTGGACAAAGTAGGCTCACAGATACGCAGTATTTT. It yields the protein CASSESGQSRLTDTQYF.

The chain has TRBV2 and TRBJ1-1, with 9 positions matching TRBD1. Germline V gives CDR1 SNHLY, CDR2 FYNNEI. V dropped 4 bases and J dropped 0; count of bases not matched to a gene: 12. The CDR3 covers 18 residues. The DNA of the CDR3 is TGTGCCAGCAGTGGCCCACAGGGGGCGGCAAGGATGAACACTGAAGCTTTCTTT. Its translation: CASSGPQGAARMNTEAFF.

The rearrangement links TRBV30 to TRBJ2-2; D unresolved. V gave up 0 bases and J gave up 10 bases, with 9 bases separating them. Germline loops: CDR1 GTSNPN, CDR2 SVGIG (reference sequence). This CDR3 is built from 12 residues. In nucleotides, the CDR3 is TGTGCCTGGAGTGTCGGTACAGCGGAGCTGTTTTTT. Translating it yields CAWSVGTAELFF.

V and J are TRBV5-5 and TRBJ2-1; the match to TRBD1 covers 9 bases. This CDR3 contains 14 residues. Germline trimming cut 4 bases from V and 1 base from J; bases unmatched to any gene: 0. The germline V gene encodes CDR1 SGHKS and CDR2 YYEKEE (reference sequence). CDR3 DNA sequence: TGTGCCAGCAGCGGGACAGGGTCCTACAATGAGCAGTTCTTC. Translating it yields CASSGTGSYNEQFF.

The chain is built from TRBV6-5 and TRBJ1-1; D might be TRBD1 (6 bases). The CDR3 spans 14 residues. The V gene lost 8 bases and the J gene lost 0 bases, with 13 bases spanning the gap. Germline V gene sequence: CDR1 MNHEY, CDR2 SVGAGI. CDR3 DNA sequence: TGTGCCAGCGGTCCGGGACACTTGAACACTGAAGCTTTCTTT. It specifies CASGPGHLNTEAFF.

The chain links TRBV18 to TRBJ1-5, with 7 nucleotides matching TRBD1. The CDR3 covers 14 residues. The germline V gene encodes CDR1 KGHSH and CDR2 LQKENI. Germline trimming cut 1 base from V and 6 bases from J; bases unmatched to any gene: 3. The CDR3 coding sequence is TGTGCCAGCTCACCACAAGGGGGCCGTCAGCCCCAGCATTTT. Translating gives CASSPQGGRQPQHF.

This chain uses TRBV18 with TRBJ1-2; a weak D match, TRBD1 (6 bases). The V gene's germline CDR1 is KGHSH and CDR2 LQKENI. CDR3 size: 13 residues. Trimming left V 6 bases short and J 6 bases short, with 14 bases between. CDR3 loop: CASSRQEEDGYTF. The CDR3 DNA follows: TGTGCCAGCTCCCGACAGGAGGAGGATGGCTACACCTTC.

This clone was found once. The chain joins TRBV10-3 to TRBJ2-3; possibly TRBD2 for D (6 bases). Germline V CDR1 and CDR2: ENHRY, SYGVKD. Trimming took 4 bases from V and 0 from J, leaving 20 bases between them. This CDR3 is built from 18 residues. The CDR3 region is CAISGPPGGSRSTDTQYF. The CDR3 DNA is TGTGCCATCAGTGGGCCCCCCGGAGGGAGCAGAAGCACAGATACGCAGTATTTT.

The chain uses TRBV28 and TRBJ2-1, with TRBD2 matching over 12 bases. Germline lookup yields CDR1 MDHEN and CDR2 SYDVKM. The CDR3 is 16 amino acids. With V trimmed by 7 bases and J by 6 bases, 10 bases remained unmatched. CDR3 DNA sequence: TGTGCCAGCATCCTGGGGGGACTAGCGGGCGGCAATGAGCAGTTCTTC. This codes for CASILGGLAGGNEQFF.

The table lists this clone with a count of one. DNA of the CDR3: TGTGCCAGCAGCTCATTGGGGGGGTATGAGCAGTTCTTC. Amino acid sequence: CASSSLGGYEQFF. This chain connects TRBV5-6 to TRBJ2-1, with 7 nucleotides matching TRBD2. CDR1 and CDR2 (germline): SGHDT, YYEEEE. The CDR3 loop spans 13 amino acids. Trimming at V came to 3 bases and at J to 8 bases, leaving 5 bases not matched to a gene.

V and J are TRBV2 and TRBJ1-1; TRBD1 aligns across 9 bases. Germline lookup yields CDR1 SNHLY and CDR2 FYNNEI. V dropped 7 bases and J dropped 4; count of bases not matched to a gene: 4. The CDR3 spans 13 residues. The chain's CDR3 is CASKRDRVTEAFF. The CDR3 coding sequence is TGTGCCAGCAAGCGGGACAGGGTCACTGAAGCTTTCTTT.

Worth noting for this clone: Other DNA sequences in this sample translate to the same CDR3. V gene TRBV9 combines with J gene TRBJ2-7; TRBD1 agrees at 9 bases. CDR1 and CDR2 (germline): SGDLS, YYNGEE. Losses at the gene ends were 4 bases for V and 2 bases for J; bases not matched to a gene: 4. The CDR3 loop spans 14 amino acids. CDR3 loop: CASSLGQGTYEQYF. CDR3 DNA sequence: TGTGCCAGCAGCTTGGGACAGGGAACCTACGAGCAGTACTTC.

This sequence joins TRBV2 and TRBJ2-4; D is undetermined. V lost 3 bases, J lost 0 bases, and 9 bases lay in between. In germline, CDR1 is SNHLY, CDR2 FYNNEI. The CDR3 is 15 amino acids. The CDR3 loop reads CASSDVRLAKNIQYF. DNA of the CDR3: TGTGCCAGCAGTGACGTCCGGTTAGCCAAAAACATTCAGTACTTC.

The chain has TRBV29-1 and TRBJ2-1; 10 nucleotides agree with TRBD2. Germline V gene data show CDR1 as SQVTM and CDR2 as ANQGSEA. The CDR3 spans 16 residues. The V and J ends lost 3 bases and 3 bases, in that order; junction bases with no gene match: 8. The CDR3 sequence is CSVEMASGSLYNEQFF. The CDR3 DNA reads TGCAGCGTTGAGATGGCTAGCGGGAGCCTCTACAATGAGCAGTTCTTC.

The chain couples TRBV30 to TRBJ1-3; 10 bases map to TRBD1. V shed 2 bases, J shed 1 base, and the junction held 5 bases outside the gene matches. The CDR3 is 16 residues long. Germline V lookup: CDR1 GTSNPN, CDR2 SVGIG (reference sequence). The CDR3: CAWSSGTGVSGNTIYF. Here the CDR3 DNA reads TGTGCCTGGAGTTCCGGGACAGGGGTATCTGGAAACACCATATATTTT.

This clone was seen once. The CDR3 bases are TGTGCCAGCAGTCCACAGGGGGCAATGCGTGAAAAACTGTTTTTT. It is translated as CASSPQGAMREKLFF. The J gene is TRBJ1-4, the V gene TRBV6-5, with 9 bases matching TRBD1. The CDR3 runs to 15 residues. The V and J ends lost 5 bases and 7 bases, in that order; junction bases with no gene match: 8. Germline assignment: CDR1 MNHEY and CDR2 SVGAGI.